These T cell receptor beta chains were read from a single sample in a study of T cells in Graves' hyperthyroidism and ophthalmopathy. TCRdb fed the multiplex PCR reads into MiXCR, producing one record per CDR3 protein. The sample lists approximately 600,000 distinct CDR3 sequences, about a fifth occurring once. The sample was blood. These receptors were taken from a man aged 25 to 40 with Graves' ophthalmopathy. Both conserved end residues are trimmed from each CDR3.

v_gene,CDR3aa
TRBV25-1,ASSESTGYTEAF
TRBV11-1,ASSLLGQGDAF
TRBV28,ASSAGGRTDTQY
TRBV27,ASSFGQRVYEQY
TRBV6-5,ASSLLAGGRTHNEQF
TRBV27,ASSPTFGPQH
TRBV4-2,ASSQGFYT
TRBV19,ASSSSGGAGYTGELF
TRBV2,ASTNPSGSSYNEQF
TRBV14,ASSLNPPRGGTDTQY
TRBV6-5,ASSYSKNRGKNEQY
TRBV2,ASSEEQGAGGYT
TRBV12-3/TRBV12-4,ASSSYSGTPSSYEQY
TRBV29-1,SVEDRGGTDTQY
TRBV12-3/TRBV12-4,ASSFGRQGGYGYT
TRBV7-9,ASSLSRTSGRLGITDTQY
TRBV28,ASSSRTRAGANVLT
TRBV28,ASSPYNEQF
TRBV2,ASSGLAGFNTGELF
TRBV12-3/TRBV12-4,ASSPRTGMISGANVLT
TRBV14,ASSRRDSYNEQF
TRBV28,ASSLRGPGRSYEQY
TRBV7-8,ASSFRDRVGETQY
TRBV6-1,ASKERGTYEQY
TRBV11-2,ASSSGYNTEAF
TRBV15,ATSRARRNDNEQF
TRBV3-1,ASSVGRYSYEQY
TRBV20-1,SAAPGANTGELF
TRBV2,ASSEGPTINEKLF
TRBV13,ASSSSQVPDTQY